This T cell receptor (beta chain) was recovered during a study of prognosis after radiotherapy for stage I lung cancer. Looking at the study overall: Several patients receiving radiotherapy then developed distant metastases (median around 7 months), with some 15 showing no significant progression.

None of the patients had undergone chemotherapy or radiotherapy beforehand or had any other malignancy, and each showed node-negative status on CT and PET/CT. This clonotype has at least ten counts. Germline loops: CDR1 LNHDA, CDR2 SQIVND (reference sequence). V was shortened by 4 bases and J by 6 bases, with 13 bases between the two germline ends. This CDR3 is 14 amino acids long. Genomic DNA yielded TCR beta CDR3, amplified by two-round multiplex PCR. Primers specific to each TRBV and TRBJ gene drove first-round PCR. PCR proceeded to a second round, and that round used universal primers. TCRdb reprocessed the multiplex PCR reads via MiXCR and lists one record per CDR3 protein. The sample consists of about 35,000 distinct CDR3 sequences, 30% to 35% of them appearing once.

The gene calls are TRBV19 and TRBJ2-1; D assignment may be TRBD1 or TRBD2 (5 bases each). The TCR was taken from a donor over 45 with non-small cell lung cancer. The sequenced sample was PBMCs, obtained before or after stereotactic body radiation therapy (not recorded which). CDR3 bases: TGTGCCAGTAGTAGGGGGATTTCAGGCAATGAGCAGTTCTTC. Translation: CASSRGISGNEQFF.